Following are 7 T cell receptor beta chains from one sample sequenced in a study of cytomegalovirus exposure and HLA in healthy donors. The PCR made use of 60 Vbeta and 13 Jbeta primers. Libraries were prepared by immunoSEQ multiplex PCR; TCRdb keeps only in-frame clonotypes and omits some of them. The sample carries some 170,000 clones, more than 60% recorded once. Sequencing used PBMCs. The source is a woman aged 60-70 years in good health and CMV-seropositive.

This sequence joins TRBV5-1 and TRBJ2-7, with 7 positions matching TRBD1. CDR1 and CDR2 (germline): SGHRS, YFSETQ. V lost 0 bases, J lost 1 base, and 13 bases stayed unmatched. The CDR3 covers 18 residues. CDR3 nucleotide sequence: TGCGCCAGCAGCTTGGAGGGGTCCGTCAGGGGGACATCCTACGAGCAGTACTTC. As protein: CASSLEGSVRGTSYEQYF.

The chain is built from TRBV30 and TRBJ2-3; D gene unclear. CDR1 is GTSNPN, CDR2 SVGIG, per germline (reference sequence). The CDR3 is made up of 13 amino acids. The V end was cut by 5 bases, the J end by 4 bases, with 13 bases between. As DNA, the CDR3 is TGTGCCTGGGATCTTGGTAGAGCAGATACGCAGTATTTT. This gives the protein CAWDLGRADTQYF.

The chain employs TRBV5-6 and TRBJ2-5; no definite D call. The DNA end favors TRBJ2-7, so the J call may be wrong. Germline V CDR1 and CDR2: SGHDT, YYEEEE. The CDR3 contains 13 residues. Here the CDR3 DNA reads TGTGCCAGCAGCTTTAATGCCTACTACGAGCAGTACTTC. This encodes CASSFNAYYEQYF.

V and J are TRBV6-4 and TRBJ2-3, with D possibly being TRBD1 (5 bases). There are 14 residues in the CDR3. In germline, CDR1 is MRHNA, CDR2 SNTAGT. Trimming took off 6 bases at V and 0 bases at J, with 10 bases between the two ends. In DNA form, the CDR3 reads TGTGCCAGCAGCGATCAGGGTAGCACAGATACGCAGTATTTT. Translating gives CASSDQGSTDTQYF.

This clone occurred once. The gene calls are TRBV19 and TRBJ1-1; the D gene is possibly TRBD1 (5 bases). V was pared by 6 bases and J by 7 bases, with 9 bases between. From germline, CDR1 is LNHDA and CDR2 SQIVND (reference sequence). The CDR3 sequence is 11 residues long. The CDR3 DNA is TGTGCCAGTAGGCTACAGGATGAAGCTTTCTTT. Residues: CASRLQDEAFF.

The CDR3 loop reads CATSSHGGFSGYTF. CDR3 DNA: TGTGCCACCAGCTCCCACGGGGGGTTCTCTGGCTACACCTTC. The J gene is TRBJ1-2, the V gene TRBV15, with a possible D match to TRBD1 (5 bases). Between the trimmed V and J ends, which lost 5 bases and 7 bases, there was a span of 17 bases. The germline gives CDR1 LNHNV, CDR2 YYDKDF (reference sequence). This CDR3 is 14 amino acids long.

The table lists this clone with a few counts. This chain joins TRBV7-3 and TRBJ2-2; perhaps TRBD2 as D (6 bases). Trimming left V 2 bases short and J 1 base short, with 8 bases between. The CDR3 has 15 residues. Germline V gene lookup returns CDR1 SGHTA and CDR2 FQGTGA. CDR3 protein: CASSLGGRNTGELFF. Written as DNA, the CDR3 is TGTGCCAGCAGCTTAGGGGGGAGGAACACCGGGGAGCTGTTTTTT.